The 21 T cell receptor beta chains listed next were all sequenced from one sample in a study of regulatory dendritic cells for organ transplantation. These TCRs' antigens remain unknown. Assay: immunoSEQ multiplex PCR; the TCRdb copy retains only in-frame clones and omits some. The top ten hold 0.26% of the sample, which has approximately 22,000 clones, 85% seen once. Sorted T cells were CFSE-labeled and cultured 4 to 5 days with allogeneic regulatory or mature dendritic cells at 1:10. The sample taken for sequencing was naive CD4+ T cells from blood cultured with dendritic cells. Subset in this sample: CD45RA+ naive T cells. The receptors were gathered from a human donor in good health.

V usage is TRBV7-9 and J usage is TRBJ2-1, with 8 bases aligning to TRBD1. The CDR3 spans 17 residues. The J segment lost 7 bases and the V segment lost 3 bases, leaving 14 bases of the junction unmatched. CDR1 SEHNR and CDR2 FQNEAQ come from the germline V gene (reference sequence). The CDR3 DNA reads as TGTGCCAGCAGCTTGGGGACAGGTAAATTTTTACTGAATGAGCAGTTCTTC. Translated: CASSLGTGKFLLNEQFF.

J is TRBJ1-5 and V is TRBV6-1; 7 bases are shared with TRBD1. The V gene's germline CDR1 is MNHNS and CDR2 SASEGT. V lost 3 bases to trimming and J lost 4 bases; unmatched junction nucleotides: 3. The CDR3 extends over 14 amino acids. The CDR3 sequence is CASSEGTANQPQHF. The CDR3 nucleotides read TGTGCCAGCAGTGAGGGGACAGCAAATCAGCCCCAGCATTTT.

For this clone: One end of the junction fails to match germline, which may point to a read error. The genes are TRBV5-6 and TRBJ2-5; 8 bases match TRBD1. The length of the CDR3 is 11 residues. Germline assignment: CDR1 SGHDT and CDR2 YYEEEE. CDR3 loop: CASSSDRDWNF. CDR3 nucleotides: TGTGCCAGCAGCTCGGACAGGGATTGGAACTTC.

The chain uses TRBV4-2 and TRBJ1-5, with unresolved D. Germline V gives CDR1 LGHNA, CDR2 YNFKEQ. The CDR3 loop spans 13 amino acids. V was cut by 4 bases and J by 0 bases, with 4 bases left in between. The CDR3 spells CASSPLSNQPQHF. The CDR3 DNA reads as TGTGCCAGCAGCCCCCTTAGCAATCAGCCCCAGCATTTT.

The chain is built from TRBV4-1 and TRBJ2-6; 9 bases line up with TRBD1. The CDR3 is 19 amino acids. Germline assignment: CDR1 MGHRA and CDR2 YSYEKL. Trimming cost V 3 bases and J 0 bases; bases outside gene matches: 9. The CDR3 sequence: CASSHRTGASPSGANVLTF. The CDR3 DNA follows: TGCGCCAGCAGCCATCGGACAGGGGCCTCCCCCTCTGGGGCCAACGTCCTGACTTTC.

V usage is TRBV7-2 and J usage is TRBJ2-7, with TRBD2 as a possible D gene (5 bases). Trimming cost V 5 bases and J 0 bases, with 11 bases left between them. This CDR3 has 14 amino acids. CDR1 SGHTA and CDR2 FQGNSA come from the germline V gene. The CDR3: CASSTSGSSYEQYF. CDR3 nucleotides: TGTGCCAGCAGCACCAGCGGAAGCTCCTACGAGCAGTACTTC.

The chain links TRBV18 to TRBJ2-5, with D tentatively TRBD2 (6 bases). CDR3 size: 16 residues. Trimming cost V 1 base and J 4 bases, with 16 bases left between them. Looked up from germline, CDR1 is KGHSH and CDR2 is LQKENI. The CDR3 spells CASSPLWTITGETQYF. In DNA form, the CDR3 reads TGTGCCAGCTCACCACTATGGACTATAACAGGAGAGACCCAGTACTTC.

The J gene is TRBJ2-2, the V gene TRBV27, with a weak D call TRBD1 (6 bases). From germline, CDR1 is MNHEY and CDR2 SMNVEV (reference sequence). The length of the CDR3 is 16 residues. Trimming took 7 bases from V and 1 from J, leaving 16 bases between them. The CDR3 is CASNLTPGQNTGELFF. As DNA, the CDR3 is TGTGCCAGCAACCTTACCCCGGGACAGAACACCGGGGAGCTGTTTTTT.

This chain links TRBV5-6 with TRBJ2-5, with D unresolved. Trimming took 0 bases from V and 4 from J, leaving 10 bases between them. This CDR3 is built from 14 residues. Germline CDR1 SGHDT, CDR2 YYEEEE. The DNA of the CDR3 is TGTGCCAGCAGCTTGGTTTACATCCTAGAGACCCAGTACTTC. As protein: CASSLVYILETQYF.

The chain is built from TRBV7-8 and TRBJ2-1, with no clear D. Germline V gene lookup returns CDR1 SGHVS and CDR2 FQNEAQ. The CDR3 has 13 amino acids. Trimming took off 5 bases at V and 7 bases at J, with 12 bases between the two ends. The CDR3 nucleotides read TGTGCCAGCAGCCGGATCGGCTGGAATGAGCAGTTCTTC. It translates to CASSRIGWNEQFF.

The V call is TRBV27, the J call TRBJ1-2, with D perhaps matching TRBD1 (5 bases). V was trimmed by 3 bases and J by 0 bases, leaving 8 bases between them. The CDR3 is 14 residues long. Germline-derived CDR1 and CDR2 are MNHEY and SMNVEV (reference sequence). The CDR3, as DNA: TGTGCCAGCAGTTTCACGGGGCCTAACTATGGCTACACCTTC. Its translation is CASSFTGPNYGYTF.

This chain links TRBV6-5 with TRBJ2-1; unclear D gene. Germline-derived CDR1 and CDR2 are MNHEY and SVGAGI. V was trimmed by 5 bases and J by 6 bases, leaving 8 bases between them. The CDR3 covers 12 residues. CDR3 DNA: TGTGCCAGCAGTAGGACGGTCAATGAGCAGTTCTTC. It encodes CASSRTVNEQFF.

The chain employs TRBV4-2 and TRBJ2-7, with D unresolved. In germline, CDR1 is LGHNA, CDR2 YNFKEQ. Between the trimmed V and J ends, which lost 0 bases and 5 bases, there was a span of 11 bases. The CDR3 covers 14 residues. The CDR3 loop reads CASSQEKFRDEQYF. The CDR3 bases are TGTGCCAGCAGCCAAGAAAAGTTCCGGGACGAGCAGTACTTC.

This rearrangement joins TRBV7-2 to TRBJ2-1, with 8 bases identical to TRBD2. This CDR3 is built from 15 residues. Per the germline V gene, CDR1 is SGHTA and CDR2 is FQGNSA. The V and J ends lost 6 bases and 0 bases, in that order; junction bases with no gene match: 4. The CDR3 is CASRTGTSSYNEQFF. The CDR3 nucleotides are TGTGCCAGCAGAACCGGGACTAGCTCCTACAATGAGCAGTTCTTC.

The chain couples TRBV7-3 to TRBJ2-1; D not resolved. Germline V gene sequence: CDR1 SGHTA, CDR2 FQGTGA. The CDR3 runs 13 residues. V was clipped by 0 bases and J by 5 bases, with 5 bases between them. CDR3 nucleotide sequence: TGTGCCAGCAGCTTAACAGGAGACAATGAGCAGTTCTTC. Its protein is CASSLTGDNEQFF.

The chain uses TRBV29-1 and TRBJ1-2, with D possibly being TRBD1 (5 bases). This CDR3 comprises 13 residues. Trimming took off 6 bases at V and 2 bases at J, with 13 bases between the two ends. CDR1 is SQVTM, CDR2 ANQGSEA, per germline. The CDR3 here is CSVASRVNYGYTF. CDR3 sequence (DNA): TGCAGCGTCGCTAGCAGGGTCAACTATGGCTACACCTTC.

The rearrangement joins TRBV11-3 to TRBJ2-3; possibly TRBD2 for D (6 bases). The V end was cut by 5 bases, the J end by 5 bases, with 8 bases between. Germline V gene lookup returns CDR1 SGHNT and CDR2 YENEEA. CDR3 length equals 12 residues. The CDR3 region has the DNA TGTGCCAGCAGCCCGGGGGTAGATACGCAGTATTTT. Protein product: CASSPGVDTQYF.

The genes are TRBV6-5 and TRBJ1-1; D remains unclear. With 6 bases removed from V and 3 bases from J, the gap between germline ends came to 5 bases. Germline V gives CDR1 MNHEY, CDR2 SVGAGI. The CDR3 length is 11 residues. The CDR3 protein is CASRRDTEAFF. The DNA for the CDR3 is TGTGCCAGCAGAAGGGACACTGAAGCTTTCTTT.

The genes are TRBV5-1 and TRBJ1-4, with TRBD1 as a possible D gene (6 bases). The germline gives CDR1 SGHRS, CDR2 YFSETQ. This CDR3 has 15 amino acids. V was clipped by 6 bases and J by 5 bases, with 17 bases between them. The DNA of the CDR3 is TGCGCCAGCAAAACGATCGGGACAAGGAATGAAAAACTGTTTTTT. It specifies CASKTIGTRNEKLFF.

The V call is TRBV5-1, the J call TRBJ1-2, with 8 bases that match TRBD1. V trimming: 3 bases; J trimming: 4 bases; junction bases outside the gene matches: 2. The CDR3 sequence is 13 residues long. Germline CDR1 reads SGHRS; CDR2 reads YFSETQ. The CDR3 spells CASSWTGTYGYTF. The CDR3 nucleotides read TGCGCCAGCAGCTGGACAGGGACCTATGGCTACACCTTC.

DNA of the CDR3: TGTGCCAGCAGCTTAGCCCACCAGGATAGCAATCAGCCCCAGCATTTT. Amino acid sequence: CASSLAHQDSNQPQHF. J is TRBJ1-5 and V is TRBV7-8; D unclear. Trimming cost V 0 bases and J 0 bases, with 9 bases left between them. This CDR3 is built from 16 residues. Germline V gene lookup returns CDR1 SGHVS and CDR2 FQNEAQ.